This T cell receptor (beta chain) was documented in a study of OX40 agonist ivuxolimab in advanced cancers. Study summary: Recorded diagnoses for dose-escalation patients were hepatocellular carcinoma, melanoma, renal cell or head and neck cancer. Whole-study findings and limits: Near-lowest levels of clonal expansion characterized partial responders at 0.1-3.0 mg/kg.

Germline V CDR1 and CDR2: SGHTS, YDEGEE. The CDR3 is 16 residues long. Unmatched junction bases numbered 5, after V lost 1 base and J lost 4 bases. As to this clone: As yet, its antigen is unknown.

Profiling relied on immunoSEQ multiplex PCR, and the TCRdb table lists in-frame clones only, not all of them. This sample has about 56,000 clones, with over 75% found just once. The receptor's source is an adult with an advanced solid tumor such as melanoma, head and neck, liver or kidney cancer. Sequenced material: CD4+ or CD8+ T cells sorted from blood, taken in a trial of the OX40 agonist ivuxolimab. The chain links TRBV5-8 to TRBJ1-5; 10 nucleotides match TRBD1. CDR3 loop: CASSLFGQGENQPQHF. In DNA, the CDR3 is TGTGCCAGCAGCTTGTTTGGACAGGGGGAAAATCAGCCCCAGCATTTT. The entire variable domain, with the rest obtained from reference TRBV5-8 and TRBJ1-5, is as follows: EAGVTQSPTHLIKTRGQQATLRCSPISGHTSVYWYQQALGLGLQFLLWYDEGEERNRGNFPPRFSGRQFPNYSSELNVNALELEDSALYLCASSLFGQGENQPQHFGDGTRLSIL.